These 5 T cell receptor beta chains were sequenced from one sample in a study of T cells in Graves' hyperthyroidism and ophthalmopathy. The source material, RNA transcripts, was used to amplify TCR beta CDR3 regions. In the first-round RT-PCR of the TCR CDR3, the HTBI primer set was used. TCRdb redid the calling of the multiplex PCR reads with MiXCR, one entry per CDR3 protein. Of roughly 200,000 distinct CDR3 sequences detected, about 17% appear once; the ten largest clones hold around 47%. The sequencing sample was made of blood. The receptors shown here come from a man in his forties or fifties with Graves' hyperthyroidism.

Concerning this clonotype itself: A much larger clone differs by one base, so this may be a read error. CDR3 in DNA: TGTGCCGGCAGTTCAGGGATGAACACTGAAGCTTTCTTT. Encoded protein: CAGSSGMNTEAFF. The genes are TRBV28 and TRBJ1-1; possibly TRBD1 for D (5 bases). The germline V gene has CDR1 MDHEN and CDR2 SYDVKM. CDR3 length: 13 amino acids.

The CDR3 protein is CSVEGQTTYEQYF. Written as DNA, the CDR3 is TGCAGCGTTGAGGGACAGACAACCTACGAGCAGTACTTC. The V and J genes are TRBV29-1 and TRBJ2-7, with TRBD1 matching over 7 bases. This CDR3 region has 13 residues. From germline, CDR1 is SQVTM and CDR2 ANQGSEA. V lost 3 bases, J lost 2 bases, and 4 bases stayed unmatched.

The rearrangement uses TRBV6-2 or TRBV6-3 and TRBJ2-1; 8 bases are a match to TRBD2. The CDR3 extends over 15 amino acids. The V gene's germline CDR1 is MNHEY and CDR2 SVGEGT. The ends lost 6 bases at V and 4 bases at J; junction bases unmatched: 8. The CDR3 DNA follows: TGTGCCAGCAGCCAGAGCGGGGGTTGGTACAATGAGCAGTTCTTC. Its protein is CASSQSGGWYNEQFF.

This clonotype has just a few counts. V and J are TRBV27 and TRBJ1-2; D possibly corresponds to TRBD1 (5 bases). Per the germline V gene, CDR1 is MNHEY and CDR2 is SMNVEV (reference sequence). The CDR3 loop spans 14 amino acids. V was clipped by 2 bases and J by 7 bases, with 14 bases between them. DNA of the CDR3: TGTGCCAGCAGTTTACGTATCCAGGGCTCTGGCTACACCTTC. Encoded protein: CASSLRIQGSGYTF.

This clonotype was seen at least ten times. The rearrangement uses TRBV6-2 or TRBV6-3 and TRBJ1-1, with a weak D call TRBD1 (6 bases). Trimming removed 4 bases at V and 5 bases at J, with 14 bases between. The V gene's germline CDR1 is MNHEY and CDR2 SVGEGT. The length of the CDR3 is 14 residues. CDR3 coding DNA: TGTGCCAGCAGTTTCGAAAGGGGGTATACTGAAGCTTTCTTT. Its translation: CASSFERGYTEAFF.